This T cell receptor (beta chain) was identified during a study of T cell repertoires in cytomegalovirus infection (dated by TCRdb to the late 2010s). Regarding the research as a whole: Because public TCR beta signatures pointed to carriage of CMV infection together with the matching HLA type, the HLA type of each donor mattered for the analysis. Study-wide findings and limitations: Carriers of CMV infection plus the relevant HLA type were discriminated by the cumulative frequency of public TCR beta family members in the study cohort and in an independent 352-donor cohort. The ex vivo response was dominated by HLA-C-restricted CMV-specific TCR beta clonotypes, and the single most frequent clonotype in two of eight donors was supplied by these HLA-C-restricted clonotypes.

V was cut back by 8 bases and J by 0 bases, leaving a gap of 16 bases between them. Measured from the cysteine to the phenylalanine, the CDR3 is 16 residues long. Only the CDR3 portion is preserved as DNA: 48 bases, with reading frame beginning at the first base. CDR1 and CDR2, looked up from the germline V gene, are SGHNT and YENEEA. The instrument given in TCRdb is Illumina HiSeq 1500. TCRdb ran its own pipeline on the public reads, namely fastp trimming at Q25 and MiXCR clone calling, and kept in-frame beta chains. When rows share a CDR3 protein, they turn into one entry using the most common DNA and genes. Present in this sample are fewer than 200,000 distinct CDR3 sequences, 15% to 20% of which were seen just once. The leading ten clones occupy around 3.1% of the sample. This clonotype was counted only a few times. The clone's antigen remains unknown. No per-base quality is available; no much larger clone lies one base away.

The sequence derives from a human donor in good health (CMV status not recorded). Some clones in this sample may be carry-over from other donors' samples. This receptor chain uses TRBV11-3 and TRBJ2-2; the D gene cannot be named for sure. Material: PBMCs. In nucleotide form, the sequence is TGTGCCAGCTCCCCCACCTTTGGCACGAACACCGGGGAGCTGTTTTTT. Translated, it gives CASSPTFGTNTGELFF.